These 4 T cell receptor beta chains were sequenced from one sample in a study of cytomegalovirus exposure and HLA in healthy donors. With 60 Vbeta and 13 Jbeta primers, the PCR was carried out. Profiled with immunoSEQ multiplex PCR; TCRdb holds only in-frame clones, not every one. The data show under 90,000 clones, with around 82% seen just once and around 3% held by the top ten. Sample: PBMCs. The receptors originated from a man in his forties or fifties in good health and CMV-seronegative.

V gene TRBV5-1 combines with J gene TRBJ2-7, with D perhaps TRBD2 (6 bases). The CDR3 runs 14 residues. Germline V gene data show CDR1 as SGHRS and CDR2 as YFSETQ. Deletions cut 4 bases from V and 3 bases from J, with 14 bases between. CDR3 nucleotide sequence: TGCGCCAGCAGCCCGGGGACTTCGAACTACGAGCAGTACTTC. Its protein is CASSPGTSNYEQYF.

This chain joins TRBV6-1 and TRBJ1-2; possible D gene TRBD1, 5 bases. Germline-derived CDR1 and CDR2 are MNHNS and SASEGT. V was shortened by 9 bases and J by 0 bases, with 11 bases between the two germline ends. There are 13 residues in the CDR3. The CDR3 loop reads CASLTAPNYGYTF. The CDR3 DNA reads as TGTGCCAGTCTGACAGCTCCTAACTATGGCTACACCTTC.

The genes are TRBV4-3 and TRBJ2-7; 7 bases fit TRBD1. CDR3 size: 15 residues. V lost 0 bases to trimming and J lost 9 bases; unmatched junction nucleotides: 11. CDR1 and CDR2 (germline): LGHNA, YSLEER. CDR3 loop: CASSQEGRGKSGQYF. The CDR3 nucleotides are TGCGCCAGCAGCCAAGAGGGCAGGGGGAAGTCAGGGCAGTACTTC.

The genes are TRBV2 and TRBJ1-2, with D unclear. The CDR3 runs 14 residues. Germline V lookup: CDR1 SNHLY, CDR2 FYNNEI. Trimming pared 4 bases from V and 7 bases from J, leaving 16 bases between. CDR3 loop: CASSGTGPAGGYTF. Written as DNA, the CDR3 is TGTGCCAGCAGTGGGACTGGGCCGGCGGGTGGCTACACCTTC. Full variable domain (rest looked up from reference TRBV2 and TRBJ1-2): EPEVTQTPSHQVTQMGQEVILRCVPISNHLYFYWYRQILGQKVEFLVSFYNNEISEKSEIFDDQFSVERPDGSNFTLKIRSTKLEDSAMYFCASSGTGPAGGYTFGSGTRLTVV.